Listed below are T cell receptor beta chains from one sample, sequenced in a study of shared clonotypes between healthy human individuals. Data came from immunoSEQ multiplex PCR; TCRdb stores just in-frame clones and leaves some out. The repertoire consists of approximately 1.4 million clones, with 98% occurring once and the leading ten covering roughly 0.4%. Sample: naive CD4+ T cells sorted from blood. Receptors originate from a man aged 30 to 39 in good health. The CDR3 runs from the conserved cysteine through the conserved F or W. D genes are given only for firm matches. The listing skips clone size in some rows; elsewhere it reads once, few, many or a size class.

J gene	D gene	clone size	V gene	CDR3 DNA	CDR3 protein
TRBJ2-7	NA	NA	TRBV5-4	TGTGCCAGCAGCTTAATGGGACGGGACTACGAGCAGTACTTC	CASSLMGRDYEQYF
TRBJ1-2	TRBD1	NA	TRBV18	TGTGCCAGCTCACCCGGACAGGTTAACTATGGCTACACCTTC	CASSPGQVNYGYTF
TRBJ2-2	NA	NA	TRBV18	TGTGCCAGCTCACCTCAACTCGGGGATACCGGGGAGCTGTTTTTT	CASSPQLGDTGELFF
TRBJ2-7	NA	NA	TRBV6-5	TGTGCCAGCAGTTATGCGGCGTTCGAGCAGTACTTC	CASSYAAFEQYF
TRBJ2-1	NA	NA	TRBV25-1	TGTGCCAGCAGTGGGTACAATGAGCAGTTCTTC	CASSGYNEQFF
TRBJ2-3	TRBD2	NA	TRBV7-2	TGTGCCAGCAGCTTAGCGGGGACTAGCGGCACAGATACGCAGTATTTT	CASSLAGTSGTDTQYF
TRBJ2-4	TRBD1	NA	TRBV6-5	TGTGCCAGCAGGGGAACAGGGGCGGGCAAAAACATTCAGTACTTC	CASRGTGAGKNIQYF
TRBJ1-5	TRBD1	NA	TRBV27	TGTGCCAGCAGGCCACCCGGGACAGGCAATCAGCCCCAGCATTTT	CASRPPGTGNQPQHF
TRBJ1-1	NA	NA	TRBV7-8	TGTGCCAGCAGTCAGCACACTGAAGCTTTCTTT	CASSQHTEAFF
TRBJ2-1	NA	NA	TRBV6-4	TGTGCCAGCAGTTCTTCCAGGGAAACACCGCAGTTCTTC	CASSSSRETPQFF
TRBJ2-2	TRBD2	NA	TRBV28	TGTGCCAGCAGTTTTGCTAGCGGGAAGGTGGTTACCGGGGAGCTGTTTTTT	CASSFASGKVVTGELFF
TRBJ2-1	TRBD2	few	TRBV2	TGTGCCATTGTCCGGGGAAGCGGGAGGGATGGTGAGCAGTTCTTC	CAIVRGSGRDGEQFF
TRBJ2-7	TRBD2	once	TRBV14	TGTGCCAGCAGCCAACGGGAGGCCTCTTCCTACGAGCAGTACTTC	CASSQREASSYEQYF
TRBJ2-5	NA	NA	TRBV27	TGTGCCAGCAGCCCGAGGGGAGAGACCCAGTACTTC	CASSPRGETQYF
TRBJ1-5	TRBD1	NA	TRBV5-8	TGTGCCAGCAGCTGGACCGGGACAGAGAAAACTTATCAGCCCCAGCATTTT	CASSWTGTEKTYQPQHF
TRBJ1-5	NA	NA	TRBV5-4	TGTGCCAGCAGCCTCCGGGGGGATCAGCCCCAGCATTTT	CASSLRGDQPQHF
TRBJ2-7	NA	NA	TRBV9	TGTGCCAGCAGCACCGCAGGGTATTCCAACGAGCAGTACTTC	CASSTAGYSNEQYF
TRBJ2-7	NA	NA	TRBV7-9	TGTGCCAGCAGCTCCGACAGAACCTACGAGCAGTACTTC	CASSSDRTYEQYF
TRBJ1-2	NA	NA	TRBV28	TGTGCCAGCAGTTTAAGGGCGGGCTATGGCTACACCTTC	CASSLRAGYGYTF
TRBJ2-7	NA	NA	TRBV10-3	TGTGCCATCAGTGAGATTGGAGGGGTATCCTACGAGCAGTACTTC	CAISEIGGVSYEQYF
TRBJ2-7	NA	NA	TRBV6-1	TGTGCCAGCAGTCGAAGCGGCTACGAGCAGTACTTC	CASSRSGYEQYF
TRBJ2-3	TRBD1	NA	TRBV9	TGTGCCAGCAGCGAACGGGACAGGGGGCGCAGGGATACGCAGTATTTT	CASSERDRGRRDTQYF
TRBJ2-1	TRBD2	NA	TRBV7-8	TGTGCCAGCACCCCCTTAGGGCTAGCGGGATTCAATGAGCAGTTCTTC	CASTPLGLAGFNEQFF
TRBJ2-1	NA	NA	TRBV10-3	TGTGCCATCAGTGAGAGGATAGCCGGGGGTAATGAGCAGTTCTTC	CAISERIAGGNEQFF
TRBJ2-4	TRBD2	NA	TRBV5-1	TGCGCCAGCAGCTCCACTCTAGCGGGAACGGGGAACATTCAGTACTTC	CASSSTLAGTGNIQYF